The 27 T cell receptor beta chains below were found in one sample sequenced in a study of blood T cell repertoires in COVID-19. Assay used: immunoSEQ multiplex PCR; TCRdb lists only in-frame clones, some missing. The table lists about 300,000 clones, 87% of them singletons, with about 2.5% in the top ten. The source material was peripheral blood. The receptors were sampled from a man aged 18 to 30 with active or convalescent COVID-19.

CDR3 nucleotide sequence: TGTGCCAGCAACAAAGACGGAGCGTTGGCTGAAGCTTTCTTT. Translated, it gives CASNKDGALAEAFF. This chain uses TRBV7-2 with TRBJ1-1; D is undetermined. CDR1 and CDR2 (germline): SGHTA, FQGNSA. V was clipped by 7 bases and J by 6 bases, with 18 bases between them. The CDR3 extends over 14 amino acids.

The V call is TRBV4-3, the J call TRBJ2-6, with TRBD2 identical over 7 bases. The germline gives CDR1 LGHNA, CDR2 YSLEER. The length of the CDR3 is 17 residues. V gave up 3 bases and J gave up 11 bases; unmatched junction bases: 16. The CDR3 reads CASSQLGPAGTWDVLTF. In DNA, the CDR3 is TGCGCCAGCAGCCAGTTGGGGCCAGCGGGGACCTGGGACGTCCTGACTTTC.

J is TRBJ2-7 and V is TRBV11-2; TRBD1 agrees at 7 bases. Germline lookup yields CDR1 SGHAT and CDR2 FQNNGV. The J segment lost 0 bases and the V segment lost 5 bases, leaving 4 bases of the junction unmatched. This CDR3 region has 14 residues. The CDR3 DNA is TGTGCCAGCAGCCCCCGGGACAGCTCCTACGAGCAGTACTTC. Its protein is CASSPRDSSYEQYF.

This clone was counted at least ten times. V gene TRBV6-4 combines with J gene TRBJ2-2, with 12 bases that match TRBD2. The germline V gene has CDR1 MRHNA and CDR2 SNTAGT. The V segment lost 4 bases and the J segment 4 bases; nucleotides outside the gene matches: 1. The CDR3 covers 15 residues. In nucleotides, the CDR3 is TGTGCCAGCAGTGCTAGCGGGGGGGCCACCGGGGAGCTGTTTTTT. This translates into CASSASGGATGELFF.

The rearrangement joins TRBV6-5 to TRBJ1-5; the D is unclear. CDR1 MNHEY and CDR2 SVGAGI come from the germline V gene. The CDR3 has 13 amino acids. V lost 7 bases, J lost 3 bases, and 10 bases lay in between. CDR3 protein: CASNSMANQPQHF. CDR3 DNA sequence: TGTGCCAGCAATTCGATGGCCAATCAGCCCCAGCATTTT.

This clone was counted a few times. V and J are TRBV27 and TRBJ2-3; D gene unclear. Germline CDR1 reads MNHEY; CDR2 reads SMNVEV (reference sequence). V gave up 0 bases and J gave up 3 bases, with 4 bases separating them. The CDR3 covers 13 residues. For the CDR3, the DNA is TGTGCCAGCAGTTTATCCAGTACAGATACGCAGTATTTT. This gives the protein CASSLSSTDTQYF.

This chain links TRBV24-1 with TRBJ2-5, with 7 bases that match TRBD1. The V gene end was trimmed by 4 bases and the J gene end by 5 bases; junction bases not matched to a gene: 12. CDR1 and CDR2 from the germline V gene are KGHDR and SFDVKD. The CDR3 is 16 amino acids. The DNA for the CDR3 is TGTGCCACCAGTGACCCCGACAGGGACCTCCGGGAGACCCAGTACTTC. Amino acids: CATSDPDRDLRETQYF.

There are a few counts of this clone. The rearrangement uses TRBV6-5 and TRBJ2-5, with D perhaps TRBD1 (5 bases). Germline V CDR1 and CDR2: MNHEY, SVGAGI. The CDR3 contains 13 residues. V was pared by 6 bases and J by 3 bases, with 11 bases between. This CDR3 is CASRKTVKETQYF. The CDR3 nucleotides are TGTGCCAGCAGGAAGACAGTAAAAGAGACCCAGTACTTC.

This chain connects TRBV6-1 to TRBJ2-7; 15 positions match TRBD2. The germline V gene has CDR1 MNHNS and CDR2 SASEGT. The V segment lost 3 bases and the J segment 5 bases; nucleotides outside the gene matches: 8. CDR3 length equals 17 residues. The CDR3 sequence is CASSDFGLAGGPHEQYF. As DNA, the CDR3 is TGTGCCAGCAGTGATTTCGGACTAGCGGGAGGGCCTCACGAGCAGTACTTC.

This clone was picked up one time. A junction end diverges from the germline sequence, so it may reflect a read error. This chain uses TRBV5-1 with TRBJ2-7; TRBD2 aligns across 11 bases. Germline CDR1 reads SGHRS; CDR2 reads YFSETQ. The CDR3 consists of 16 residues. CDR3 in DNA: TGCGCCAGCAGCTTGGACTTCCCCCTAGCGGGAGGTAGTATGGACTTC. This codes for CASSLDFPLAGGSMDF.

The chain links TRBV7-2 to TRBJ1-2; 9 nucleotides agree with TRBD1. Trimming at V came to 5 bases and at J to 7 bases, leaving 8 bases not matched to a gene. Germline V lookup: CDR1 SGHTA, CDR2 FQGNSA. CDR3 length: 14 amino acids. The DNA of the CDR3 is TGTGCCAGCAGCCATCGGACAGGGGAGGGTGGCTACACCTTC. It is translated as CASSHRTGEGGYTF.

The chain has TRBV28 and TRBJ2-3, with 8 bases aligning to TRBD1. Trimming took 7 bases from V and 2 from J; bases not matched to a gene: 11. Germline CDR1 MDHEN, CDR2 SYDVKM. This CDR3 contains 16 residues. The CDR3 here is CASTSGLDRDTDTQYF. The CDR3 nucleotides read TGTGCCAGCACCTCCGGCCTGGACAGGGACACAGATACGCAGTATTTT.

The genes are TRBV7-9 and TRBJ1-6; tentative D call: TRBD1 (5 bases). CDR1 SEHNR and CDR2 FQNEAQ come from the germline V gene (reference sequence). V was pared by 5 bases and J by 7 bases, with 12 bases between. This CDR3 is 14 amino acids long. The CDR3 region is CASSPGQVNSPLHF. DNA of the CDR3: TGTGCCAGCAGCCCAGGACAAGTCAATTCACCCCTCCACTTT.

V gene TRBV29-1 combines with J gene TRBJ2-1; 7 bases map to TRBD1. V trimming: 6 bases; J trimming: 11 bases; junction bases outside the gene matches: 1. Germline V lookup: CDR1 SQVTM, CDR2 ANQGSEA. The CDR3 is 9 amino acids. CDR3 sequence: CSVGQKQFF. In DNA, the CDR3 is TGCAGCGTGGGACAGAAGCAGTTCTTC.

This sequence joins TRBV19 and TRBJ1-1, with D possibly matching TRBD1 (5 bases). V dropped 1 base and J dropped 0 bases, with 12 bases sitting between them. Germline CDR1 is LNHDA and CDR2 is SQIVND (reference sequence). The length of the CDR3 is 16 residues. CDR3 sequence (DNA): TGTGCCAGTAGTATAGGTCGGGGGAATTTGAACACTGAAGCTTTCTTT. This sequence encodes CASSIGRGNLNTEAFF.

This clone was picked up one time. The V call is TRBV6-5, the J call TRBJ1-5; D remains unclear. The germline V gene encodes CDR1 MNHEY and CDR2 SVGAGI. The CDR3 has 13 amino acids. Trimming removed 6 bases from V and 9 bases from J, with 15 bases in between. CDR3 bases: TGTGCCAGCAGCATCACTGATGCAGGGCCCCAGCATTTT. Translating gives CASSITDAGPQHF.

This clone was seen more than once but under ten times. J is TRBJ1-2 and V is TRBV6-2 or TRBV6-3; D call uncertain. Per the germline V gene, CDR1 is MNHEY and CDR2 is SVGEGT. The V end was cut by 5 bases, the J end by 6 bases, with 16 bases between. The CDR3 extends over 14 amino acids. CDR3 in DNA: TGTGCCAGCAGTGAGCGCACCGGAAAGGATGGCTACACCTTC. It encodes CASSERTGKDGYTF.

This clone has a handful of counts. This chain uses TRBV6-6 with TRBJ2-7; no clear D gene. Between the trimmed V and J ends, which lost 2 bases and 6 bases, there was a span of 11 bases. Per the germline V gene, CDR1 is MNHNY and CDR2 is SVGAGI (reference sequence). CDR3 size: 13 residues. The CDR3 nucleotides read TGTGCCAGCAGTTACGCCAACCCGAGCGAGCAGTACTTC. It is translated as CASSYANPSEQYF.

J is TRBJ2-7 and V is TRBV4-1; TRBD2 is a possible D gene (5 bases). Germline CDR1 is MGHRA and CDR2 is YSYEKL. There are 14 residues in the CDR3. The germline V and J ends were trimmed by 4 bases and 1 base, with 11 bases remaining between them. CDR3 coding DNA: TGCGCCAGCAGCCCTTGGACGGGATCCTACGAGCAGTACTTC. Translation: CASSPWTGSYEQYF.

This rearrangement joins TRBV9 to TRBJ2-4; 7 bases align to TRBD2. The J segment lost 8 bases and the V segment lost 0 bases, leaving 5 bases of the junction unmatched. This CDR3 is built from 14 residues. Germline assignment: CDR1 SGDLS and CDR2 YYNGEE. CDR3 coding DNA: TGTGCCAGCAGCGTAGGGGGAGGGATAGACATTCAGTACTTC. It yields the protein CASSVGGGIDIQYF.

The rearrangement uses TRBV13 and TRBJ1-1; 9 bases agree with TRBD1. The V and J ends lost 4 bases and 8 bases, in that order; junction bases with no gene match: 2. The CDR3 is 12 residues long. The germline V gene has CDR1 PRHDT and CDR2 FYEKMQ (reference sequence). The CDR3 region is CASSSDRGEAFF. In DNA form, the CDR3 reads TGTGCCAGCAGCTCGGACAGGGGAGAAGCTTTCTTT.

This clone was observed a single time. The rearrangement links TRBV21-1 to TRBJ2-7; the listed D gene, TRBD1, was not tested against the DNA. TRBV21-1 corresponds to a pseudogene. There are 16 residues in the CDR3. This chain's CDR3 is CASSSYRFPPSREQYF. As DNA, the CDR3 is TGTGCCAGCAGCAGCTACAGGTTCCCCCCCTCCAGGGAGCAGTACTTC.

This rearrangement joins TRBV7-9 to TRBJ1-4; possibly TRBD1 for D (6 bases). Trimming took 5 bases from V and 3 from J, leaving 10 bases between them. Germline V gene sequence: CDR1 SEHNR, CDR2 FQNEAQ (reference sequence). The CDR3 spans 14 residues. The CDR3 nucleotides are TGTGCCAGCAGCATCAGGGGCCCTAATGAAAAACTGTTTTTT. This encodes CASSIRGPNEKLFF.

The gene calls are TRBV3-1 (or the pseudogene TRBV3-2) and TRBJ2-3; 11 nucleotides line up with TRBD2. CDR1 is LGHDT, CDR2 YNNKEL, per germline (reference sequence). The CDR3 contains 13 residues. Trimming at V came to 6 bases and at J to 5 bases, leaving 1 base not matched to a gene. CDR3 protein: CASRLAGVDTQYF. CDR3 coding DNA: TGTGCCAGCAGACTAGCGGGGGTAGATACGCAGTATTTT.

The chain has TRBV5-6 and TRBJ2-1, with 15 bases lining up with TRBD2. This CDR3 spans 19 amino acids. Germline CDR1 is SGHDT and CDR2 is YYEEEE. The junction had 13 bases not matched to a gene; V was cut back by 4 bases and J by 5 bases. CDR3 nucleotides: TGTGCCAGCAGCCGACCTGGACTAGCGGGGGGGCACCGGCACAATGAGCAGTTCTTC. It encodes CASSRPGLAGGHRHNEQFF.

The chain is built from TRBV3-1 (or the pseudogene TRBV3-2) and TRBJ1-5; weak D call: TRBD1 (6 bases). Per germline, CDR1 LGHDT and CDR2 YNNKEL (reference sequence). The CDR3 sequence is 14 residues long. The ends were cut back, 1 base at V and 6 bases at J, with 10 bases in the middle. The CDR3 spells CASSQGQDTQPQHF. CDR3 in DNA: TGTGCCAGCAGCCAAGGACAGGACACTCAGCCCCAGCATTTT.

This clone appeared once. This rearrangement joins TRBV5-1 to TRBJ1-4, with 7 bases lining up with TRBD1. Germline V gene lookup returns CDR1 SGHRS and CDR2 YFSETQ. This CDR3 contains 15 residues. V trimming: 4 bases; J trimming: 7 bases; junction bases outside the gene matches: 10. This CDR3 reads CASSASGGFGEKLFF. The CDR3 DNA is TGCGCCAGCAGCGCATCAGGGGGATTTGGTGAAAAACTGTTTTTT.